A single T cell receptor (beta chain) is shown here with its context. For the second PCR, which ran for about 6 to 12 cycles, a sample-barcoded 5' primer and a J-beta primer mix were used. MiXCR, run by TCRdb on the 5' RACE reads, gives a single entry per CDR3 protein. The sample includes approximately 800,000 distinct CDR3 sequences, 25% of them seen just once. The sample comes from a study of blood T cells in healthy people across ages. CDR1 is MDHEN and CDR2 is SYDVKM in the germline V gene. The V gene lost 3 bases and the J gene lost 4 bases, with 15 bases spanning the gap. This CDR3 has 15 residues. This sample was shared with a second study, whose subject was T cells of mothers and their children.

This receptor was obtained from a boy younger than 18 in good health. V usage is TRBV28 and J usage is TRBJ2-5, with D perhaps TRBD1 (5 bases). Sequencing used blood. The CDR3 DNA reads as TGTGCCAGCAGTTTGAAAGGCAGGGTGGGAGAGACCCAGTACTTC. Amino acid sequence: CASSLKGRVGETQYF.